Sequencing of this T cell receptor (beta chain) was carried out in a study of T cell repertoires in cytomegalovirus infection. Study in general: Public TCR beta signatures indicated both CMV infection and matching HLA type. General study results and limits: Clonotype analysis showed dominance of the ex vivo response by HLA-C-restricted CMV-specific TCR beta clonotypes.

After removal of 5 bases from V and 5 bases from J, the junction contained 5 bases not matched to a gene. The germline gives CDR1 MDHEN, CDR2 SYDVKM. This CDR3 comprises 14 residues. Comment on this clonotype: The antigen is unknown.

MiXCR, applied by TCRdb to the reads, yields one record per CDR3 protein. The table has some 270,000 distinct CDR3 sequences, about 18% seen once; the top ten hold less than 60%. The sequencing sample was made of CD8+ T cells from PBMCs. This receptor was obtained from a human donor in good health (CMV status not recorded). Some clones in this sample may be carry-over from other donors' samples. The chain has TRBV28 and TRBJ1-1, with 10 bases that match TRBD1. CDR3 amino acids: CASSPRTGGTEAFF. The CDR3 nucleotides read TGTGCCAGCAGTCCCCGGACAGGGGGTACTGAAGCTTTCTTT. Full variable domain (outside the CDR3, taken from reference TRBV28 and TRBJ1-1): DVKVTQSSRYLVKRTGEKVFLECVQDMDHENMFWYRQDPGLGLRLIYFSYDVKMKEKGDIPEGYSVSREKKERFSLILESASTNQTSMYLCASSPRTGGTEAFFGQGTRLTVV.